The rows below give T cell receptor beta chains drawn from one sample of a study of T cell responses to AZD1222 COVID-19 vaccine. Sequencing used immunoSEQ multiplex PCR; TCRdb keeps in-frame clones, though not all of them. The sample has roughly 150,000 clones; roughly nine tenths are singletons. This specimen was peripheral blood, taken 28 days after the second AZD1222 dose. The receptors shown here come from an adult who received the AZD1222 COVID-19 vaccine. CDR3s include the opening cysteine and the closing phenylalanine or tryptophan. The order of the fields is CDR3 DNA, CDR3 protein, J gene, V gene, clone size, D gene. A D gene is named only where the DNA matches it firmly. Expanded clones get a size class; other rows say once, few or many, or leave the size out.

DNA: TGTGCCAGCAGCGTATGGGGGGGAGGCACCGGGGAGCTGTTTTTT
CDR3: CASSVWGGGTGELFF
J: TRBJ2-2
V: TRBV9
size: -
D: TRBD2

DNA: TGTGCCAGCAGCGTAGGACAGGGGCAGATGAACACTGAAGCTTTCTTT
CDR3: CASSVGQGQMNTEAFF
J: TRBJ1-1
V: TRBV9
size: -
D: TRBD1

DNA: TGTGCCAGCAGTTACGGCCAGACGACGGAGGGCTACACCTTC
CDR3: CASSYGQTTEGYTF
J: TRBJ1-2
V: TRBV6-6
size: -
D: -

DNA: TGCGCCAGCAGCTCAGAGAGACAGGGAGGAAGCACTGAAGCTTTCTTT
CDR3: CASSSERQGGSTEAFF
J: TRBJ1-1
V: TRBV5-1
size: once
D: TRBD1

DNA: TGCGCCAGCAGTGGGAGGGACGGAGCTTTCTTT
CDR3: CASSGRDGAFF
J: TRBJ1-1
V: TRBV5-1
size: -
D: -

DNA: TGTGCCAGCAGCCAAGTTGCCAGCAAAGAGACCCAGTACTTC
CDR3: CASSQVASKETQYF
J: TRBJ2-5
V: TRBV3-1/TRBV3-2
size: -
D: -

DNA: TGTGCCAGCAGTTCGACAGGGGGCTTTGGGAATGAGCAGTTCTTC
CDR3: CASSSTGGFGNEQFF
J: TRBJ2-1
V: TRBV6-2/TRBV6-3
size: -
D: TRBD1

DNA: TGTGCCAGTAGTACCGCCGGGACAGGGATCATAGCCAAAAACATTCAGTACTTC
CDR3: CASSTAGTGIIAKNIQYF
J: TRBJ2-4
V: TRBV19
size: -
D: TRBD1

DNA: TGCGCCAGCAGCCAAGATTATTTCGAGGGGGAGCAGTACTTC
CDR3: CASSQDYFEGEQYF
J: TRBJ2-7
V: TRBV4-3
size: -
D: -

DNA: TGTGCCAGCAGCGGTAGCGTAACTAGCACAGATACGCAGTATTTT
CDR3: CASSGSVTSTDTQYF
J: TRBJ2-3
V: TRBV25-1
size: -
D: -

DNA: TGCAGTGCGGGGACACCCGATGAGCAGTTCTTC
CDR3: CSAGTPDEQFF
J: TRBJ2-1
V: TRBV20-1
size: -
D: -

DNA: TGTGCCAGCAGTTTCCGGGGGCTGAGCTCTGGAAACACCATATATTTT
CDR3: CASSFRGLSSGNTIYF
J: TRBJ1-3
V: TRBV28
size: -
D: -

DNA: TGTGCCAGCAGTCCCCTCGGGGGCTACACCTTC
CDR3: CASSPLGGYTF
J: TRBJ1-2
V: TRBV12-3/TRBV12-4
size: once
D: -

DNA: TGTGCCAGCAGCTTAGGTCCAGGGGGGCGAGCTTTCTTT
CDR3: CASSLGPGGRAFF
J: TRBJ1-1
V: TRBV7-2
size: few
D: TRBD1

DNA: TGTGCCACCAGCAGTACCAGACAGGGTGTAGCTTCGCGCTACACCTTC
CDR3: CATSSTRQGVASRYTF
J: TRBJ1-2
V: TRBV15
size: -
D: TRBD1

DNA: TGTGCCAGCAGTTCGACAGGATACGAGCAGTACTTC
CDR3: CASSSTGYEQYF
J: TRBJ2-7
V: TRBV12-3/TRBV12-4
size: once
D: -

DNA: TGTGCCAGCAGTTTATTCGGGGGGCGCCAAGAGACCCAGTACTTC
CDR3: CASSLFGGRQETQYF
J: TRBJ2-5
V: TRBV27
size: -
D: -

DNA: TGTGCCAGCAGCTCCGGGTTTGCCTCCAAGGGCGAAAAACTGTTTTTT
CDR3: CASSSGFASKGEKLFF
J: TRBJ1-4
V: TRBV28
size: -
D: -

DNA: TGCGCCAGCGGCGAAGGAAACACCATATATTTT
CDR3: CASGEGNTIYF
J: TRBJ1-3
V: TRBV5-1
size: -
D: -

DNA: TGTGCCAGCTCGCCCGGGATCCTTAACACTGAAGCTTTCTTT
CDR3: CASSPGILNTEAFF
J: TRBJ1-1
V: TRBV18
size: -
D: -

DNA: TGTGCCAGCACGGGACAGTATAATTCACCCCTCCACTTT
CDR3: CASTGQYNSPLHF
J: TRBJ1-6
V: TRBV2
size: -
D: TRBD1

DNA: TGTGCCAGCAGCGACAGGGCTCGGGGGCAGTATTTT
CDR3: CASSDRARGQYF
J: TRBJ2-3
V: TRBV12-3/TRBV12-4
size: -
D: TRBD1

DNA: TGTGCCAGCAGCCCAGACAGGGTCTCTGGAAACACCATATATTTT
CDR3: CASSPDRVSGNTIYF
J: TRBJ1-3
V: TRBV2
size: -
D: TRBD1

DNA: TGTGCCAGCAGTTTCTCCCACAATGAGCAGTTCTTC
CDR3: CASSFSHNEQFF
J: TRBJ2-1
V: TRBV27
size: -
D: -

DNA: TGTGCCAGCAGCGAGGGAGCGGGGTACAATGAGCAGTTCTTC
CDR3: CASSEGAGYNEQFF
J: TRBJ2-1
V: TRBV7-2
size: -
D: TRBD2

DNA: TGTGCCAGCAGCCAAACCGCCGGGACAGGGCTTGCACCCCTCCACTTT
CDR3: CASSQTAGTGLAPLHF
J: TRBJ1-6
V: TRBV4-2
size: -
D: TRBD1

DNA: TGTGCCACCAGCAGAGAAGGTTGGTGGTTAAACCCGAACACTGAAGCTTTCTTT
CDR3: CATSREGWWLNPNTEAFF
J: TRBJ1-1
V: TRBV15
size: -
D: -

DNA: TGTGCCAGCAGCTCCCGGACAGGACTTATCTATGGCTACACCTTC
CDR3: CASSSRTGLIYGYTF
J: TRBJ1-2
V: TRBV5-4
size: once
D: TRBD1

DNA: TGTGCCAGCAGCCAAGATAAGACTAGCGGGACCTACGAGCAGTACTTC
CDR3: CASSQDKTSGTYEQYF
J: TRBJ2-7
V: TRBV4-2
size: -
D: TRBD2

DNA: TGTGCCAGCAGCCTGAGGATGGACTATGGCTACACCTTC
CDR3: CASSLRMDYGYTF
J: TRBJ1-2
V: TRBV5-4
size: -
D: -

DNA: TGTGCCAGCAGGGGACAGTGGAACACTGAAGCTTTCTTT
CDR3: CASRGQWNTEAFF
J: TRBJ1-1
V: TRBV12-3/TRBV12-4
size: -
D: TRBD1

DNA: TGTGCCAGCAGCCAGAACCACAGGGGACAGTCAAACTATGGCTACACCTTC
CDR3: CASSQNHRGQSNYGYTF
J: TRBJ1-2
V: TRBV4-2
size: -
D: TRBD1

DNA: TGTGCCAGCACTAAGACAGGGGGCAATCAGCCCCAGCATTTT
CDR3: CASTKTGGNQPQHF
J: TRBJ1-5
V: TRBV27
size: -
D: TRBD1

DNA: TGTGCCAGCAGCTTACTGGGAATGAACACTGAAGCTTTCTTT
CDR3: CASSLLGMNTEAFF
J: TRBJ1-1
V: TRBV7-2
size: -
D: -

DNA: TGCGCCAGCAGCCAAGATAGGGGTTGGAATCAGCCCCAGCATTTT
CDR3: CASSQDRGWNQPQHF
J: TRBJ1-5
V: TRBV4-3
size: -
D: -

DNA: TGTGCCAGTAGTAATTGGGGAGGGCTAAAGGACAATGAGCAGTTCTTC
CDR3: CASSNWGGLKDNEQFF
J: TRBJ2-1
V: TRBV19
size: -
D: TRBD2

DNA: TGTGCCAGCAGCCCACGCCAGGGGACAGGAATTTTAAATGAGCAGTTCTTC
CDR3: CASSPRQGTGILNEQFF
J: TRBJ2-1
V: TRBV3-1/TRBV3-2
size: -
D: TRBD1

DNA: TGTGCCAGCTCACCATCCGGGACAGAGAATTCACCCCTCCACTTT
CDR3: CASSPSGTENSPLHF
J: TRBJ1-6
V: TRBV18
size: -
D: TRBD1

DNA: TGTGCCAGCAGCTTAGATAGTATCTATGGCTACACCTTC
CDR3: CASSLDSIYGYTF
J: TRBJ1-2
V: TRBV7-9
size: -
D: -

DNA: TGTGCCAGCAGCTTAGGGTCCCTCCGGCGGGAAGTTCCCGGGGAGCTGTTTTTT
CDR3: CASSLGSLRREVPGELFF
J: TRBJ2-2
V: TRBV7-3
size: -
D: -

DNA: TGTGCCAGCAGCTTATCGGGCAGCCAAGAGACCCAGTACTTC
CDR3: CASSLSGSQETQYF
J: TRBJ2-5
V: TRBV7-3
size: -
D: -

DNA: TGTGCCAGCAGCTTAGGGGTCAGAATATATTCGAGTGGAAACACCATATATTTT
CDR3: CASSLGVRIYSSGNTIYF
J: TRBJ1-3
V: TRBV7-9
size: -
D: -

DNA: TGCAGTGCCGACGGACGGTACGAGCAGTACTTC
CDR3: CSADGRYEQYF
J: TRBJ2-7
V: TRBV20-1
size: -
D: -

DNA: TGTGCCAGCAGCGGAGGGACAGGGGGTTCCGGGGAGCTGTTTTTT
CDR3: CASSGGTGGSGELFF
J: TRBJ2-2
V: TRBV7-3
size: -
D: TRBD1

DNA: TGTGCCAGCAGCTCCCGAGACAGGGGGCCCACAGATACGCAGTATTTT
CDR3: CASSSRDRGPTDTQYF
J: TRBJ2-3
V: TRBV5-4
size: -
D: TRBD1

DNA: TGTGCCAGCAGTAAGGCCGGGACAGAAAACTATGGCTACACCTTC
CDR3: CASSKAGTENYGYTF
J: TRBJ1-2
V: TRBV28
size: -
D: TRBD1

DNA: TGTGCCAGCAGCGGCCGGGACGGAAAGAACACCGGGGAGCTGTTTTTT
CDR3: CASSGRDGKNTGELFF
J: TRBJ2-2
V: TRBV9
size: -
D: -

DNA: TGTGCCAGCAGCCAGGGAGTCTCTGGGGCCAACGTCCTGACTTTC
CDR3: CASSQGVSGANVLTF
J: TRBJ2-6
V: TRBV6-2/TRBV6-3
size: -
D: -

DNA: TGTGCCAGCAGCTTAGATTTCCGGGCTAGCGGGGGTTTTGTCCACGAGCAGTACTTC
CDR3: CASSLDFRASGGFVHEQYF
J: TRBJ2-7
V: TRBV11-2
size: once
D: TRBD2

DNA: TGTGCCAGCAGGCCCCGGGCAGGCGGCTATGGCTACACCTTC
CDR3: CASRPRAGGYGYTF
J: TRBJ1-2
V: TRBV27
size: -
D: -

DNA: TGCGCCAGCAGCCAAGTGACTAGCGGGAGGGGGCCGAACACCGGGGAGCTGTTTTTT
CDR3: CASSQVTSGRGPNTGELFF
J: TRBJ2-2
V: TRBV4-1
size: -
D: TRBD2

DNA: TGTGCCAGCAGTGAAGGGCCAGGGTCAATCTACGAGCAGTACTTC
CDR3: CASSEGPGSIYEQYF
J: TRBJ2-7
V: TRBV2
size: -
D: -

DNA: TGTGCCACCAGCAGAGACGAACAGGGCCCCTATGGCTACACCTTC
CDR3: CATSRDEQGPYGYTF
J: TRBJ1-2
V: TRBV15
size: -
D: -

DNA: TGTGCCAGTAGTCCGGAGGGCCCATTTTACGAGCAGTACTTC
CDR3: CASSPEGPFYEQYF
J: TRBJ2-7
V: TRBV19
size: -
D: -

DNA: TGTGCCAGCAGTTTAAGTACAAAGGGCGCCATATATTTT
CDR3: CASSLSTKGAIYF
J: TRBJ1-3
V: TRBV28
size: -
D: -